This is a list of T cell receptor beta chains from one sample in a study of blood T cell repertoires in COVID-19. Sequenced by immunoSEQ multiplex PCR; TCRdb stores in-frame clones only, minus some. This table has some 79,000 clones, more than 85% appearing once. The sequencing input was peripheral blood. The receptors come from a man between 65 and 85 years old with active or convalescent COVID-19. Both conserved end residues are part of each CDR3. The D gene is left open where the match is weak. The size entry is marked missing in some rows and otherwise reads once, few, many or a size class.

CASSFDPRARERTDTQYF	TGTGCCAGCAGCTTCGACCCCCGGGCCAGGGAACGCACAGATACGCAGTATTTT	.	.	TRBV7-9	TRBJ2-3
CASSSNSLYGYTF	TGTGCCAGCAGTTCGAACAGTCTCTATGGCTACACCTTC	.	.	TRBV28	TRBJ1-2
CASSRTSGVPYEQYF	TGCGCCAGCAGTCGGACGAGCGGGGTACCCTACGAGCAGTACTTC	TRBD2	.	TRBV5-1	TRBJ2-7
CASSKGQRSYEQYF	TGTGCCAGCAGTAAGGGACAGAGGTCCTACGAGCAGTACTTC	TRBD1	.	TRBV6-5	TRBJ2-7
CASSSVAGGEQYF	TGTGCCAGCTCGTCTGTAGCGGGTGGCGAGCAGTACTTC	TRBD2	.	TRBV6-5	TRBJ2-7
CASSEYGQETFF	TGTGCCAGCAGTGAATATGGACAGGAGACTTTCTTT	TRBD1	.	TRBV25-1	TRBJ1-1
CASSRSPQGAHREKLFF	TGTGCCAGCAGCCGTTCACCCCAGGGGGCCCACCGTGAAAAACTGTTTTTT	.	.	TRBV12-1	TRBJ1-4
CASSVGGTSPSPLHF	TGTGCCAGCAGCGTAGGAGGAACATCCCCTTCACCCCTCCACTTT	.	few	TRBV9	TRBJ1-6
CASSLGSGVETQYF	TGTGCCAGCAGTTTAGGGTCAGGGGTGGAGACCCAGTACTTC	.	.	TRBV28	TRBJ2-5
CAIGLNTDTQYF	TGTGCCATTGGGCTTAACACAGATACGCAGTATTTT	.	.	TRBV10-3	TRBJ2-3
CASSRGETLAKNIQYF	TGTGCCAGCAGCAGGGGCGAAACCCTAGCCAAAAACATTCAGTACTTC	.	.	TRBV6-2/TRBV6-3	TRBJ2-4
CASSLTGAGVEKLFF	TGTGCCAGCAGTTTAACAGGGGCTGGGGTAGAAAAACTGTTTTTT	TRBD1	.	TRBV28	TRBJ1-4
CAWSPGLDYGYTF	TGTGCCTGGTCCCCAGGGTTGGACTATGGCTACACCTTC	.	.	TRBV30	TRBJ1-2
CASTRETGNTEAFF	TGTGCCAGCACTAGAGAGACAGGGAACACTGAAGCTTTCTTT	.	few	TRBV2	TRBJ1-1
CATTVWRGSDEQYF	TGTGCCACCACCGTGTGGCGGGGGAGTGACGAGCAGTACTTC	TRBD2	.	TRBV15	TRBJ2-7
CASSIGVTGVNQPQHF	TGTGCCAGTAGTATTGGAGTAACAGGGGTCAATCAGCCCCAGCATTTT	TRBD1	.	TRBV19	TRBJ1-5
CASSLTVTSYEQYF	TGTGCCAGCAGCTTGACAGTGACCTCCTACGAGCAGTACTTC	.	.	TRBV5-4	TRBJ2-7
CASSFNGGGANYGYTF	TGTGCCAGCAGCTTCAATGGAGGAGGGGCTAACTATGGCTACACCTTC	.	.	TRBV5-6	TRBJ1-2
CASSDRDNYNEQFF	TGTGCCAGCAGCGACCGGGACAATTACAATGAGCAGTTCTTC	.	.	TRBV25-1	TRBJ2-1
CASSLWGEVGEQFF	TGTGCCAGCAGCCTGTGGGGGGAGGTCGGTGAGCAGTTCTTC	.	.	TRBV7-2	TRBJ2-1
CASSQNRDRSEQYF	TGTGCCAGCTCTCAGAACCGGGATAGAAGCGAGCAGTACTTC	.	.	TRBV18	TRBJ2-7
CASNWGGDIQYF	TGTGCCAGCAACTGGGGCGGGGACATTCAGTACTTC	.	.	TRBV28	TRBJ2-4
CAIRKSPGTSGRRLEQFF	TGTGCCATCAGGAAAAGTCCCGGGACTAGCGGGAGAAGGCTTGAGCAGTTCTTC	TRBD2	.	TRBV10-3	TRBJ2-1
CASTSPGGDEQYF	TGTGCCAGCACCTCCCCGGGGGGCGACGAGCAGTACTTC	.	.	TRBV6-6	TRBJ2-7
CASSVAGTSGSSQETQYF	TGTGCCAGCAGCGTAGCAGGGACTAGCGGGAGTAGTCAAGAGACCCAGTACTTC	TRBD2	.	TRBV9	TRBJ2-5
CASSSTGTDNQPQHF	TGTGCCAGCAGTTCTACCGGGACAGACAATCAGCCCCAGCATTTT	TRBD1	.	TRBV28	TRBJ1-5
CASSLRQGLNGYTF	TGTGCCAGCAGCCTACGACAGGGACTGAATGGCTACACCTTC	TRBD1	.	TRBV5-5	TRBJ1-2
CASSIRLAGYEQFF	TGTGCCAGTAGTATTCGACTAGCAGGCTATGAGCAGTTCTTC	TRBD2	.	TRBV19	TRBJ2-1
CAIPTSPPRRLENEQYF	TGTGCCATCCCCACCTCACCTCCCCGTCGATTAGAAAACGAGCAGTACTTC	.	.	TRBV9	TRBJ2-7
CASSLLVAGVRDLKVTQYF	TGTGCCAGCAGCTTACTAGTAGCGGGAGTTCGAGATTTGAAGGTGACCCAGTACTTC	TRBD2	.	TRBV7-2	TRBJ2-5